This is a list of T cell receptor beta chains from one sample in a study of cytotoxic CD8 clonotypes in ibrutinib-treated CLL. This table comes from immunoSEQ multiplex PCR, and its TCRdb copy is limited to in-frame clones, with some not included. Of some 92,000 clones in the sample, more than 70% are singletons; the top ten hold 20% to 25%. Sequenced here: PBMCs, sampled after 24 months of ibrutinib treatment. The receptors stem from a human donor with chronic lymphocytic leukemia. The CDR3 runs from the conserved cysteine through the conserved F or W. The D gene is left open where the match is weak. The size field is filled for only some rows; it gives once, few, many or a size class.

J | V | D | size | DNA | CDR3
TRBJ1-4 | TRBV4-2 | - | - | TGTGCCAGCAGCCCCTCGGCAGACGGCGAAAAACTGTTTTTT | CASSPSADGEKLFF
TRBJ1-5 | TRBV7-6 | TRBD1 | - | TGTGCCAGCATTCTCTGGGGACAGGGGGAAAGTCAGCCCCAGCATTTT | CASILWGQGESQPQHF
TRBJ2-7 | TRBV27 | TRBD2 | - | TGTGCCAGCAGTTTATCACCCGACCGACTAGCGGGGGGCTACGAGCAGTACTTC | CASSLSPDRLAGGYEQYF
TRBJ1-2 | TRBV18 | - | few | TGTGCCAGCTCACCCTCGGGTGATGGCTACACCTTC | CASSPSGDGYTF
TRBJ2-4 | TRBV7-2 | TRBD1 | - | TGTGCCAGCAGCTCCGGGACAGGGGCGAACATTCAGTACTTC | CASSSGTGANIQYF
TRBJ1-4 | TRBV25-1 | - | once | TGTGCCAGCAGTGAATATATGGGGAGTGCAACTAATGAAAAACTGTTTTTT | CASSEYMGSATNEKLFF
TRBJ1-1 | TRBV5-1 | TRBD1 | - | TGCGCCAGCACTAAGGGACAGCGAACGTTCATGAACACTGAAGCTTTCTTT | CASTKGQRTFMNTEAFF
TRBJ2-1 | TRBV11-3 | TRBD1 | - | TGTGCCAGCAGCCGAGGGACAGTTTACAATGAGCAGTTCTTC | CASSRGTVYNEQFF
TRBJ2-5 | TRBV15 | - | - | TGTGCCACCAGCAGACCGAGTAGGGTACAGACCCAGTACTTC | CATSRPSRVQTQYF
TRBJ1-4 | TRBV28 | TRBD1 | few | TGTGCCAGCAGTTTATTGAGTGACAGGGTCGGAGAAAAACTGTTTTTT | CASSLLSDRVGEKLFF
TRBJ1-3 | TRBV4-1 | TRBD1 | - | TGCGCCAGCAGCCAGGGGACAGGATTGAGAAACACCATATATTTT | CASSQGTGLRNTIYF
TRBJ2-7 | TRBV5-1 | - | - | TGCGCCAGCAGCTCGGACCCGAGCTCCTACGAGCAGTACTTC | CASSSDPSSYEQYF
TRBJ1-2 | TRBV15 | TRBD1 | - | TGTGCCACCAGCAGTCCAGGGGGCCTCTATGGCTACACCTTC | CATSSPGGLYGYTF
TRBJ2-5 | TRBV29-1 | TRBD2 | - | TGCAGCGTTGAGGGAGGACTAGCGGGAAACCAAGAGACCCAGTACTTC | CSVEGGLAGNQETQYF
TRBJ2-1 | TRBV28 | TRBD2 | - | TGTGCCAGCAGCCTACGGACTAGCGGTTACAATGAGCAGTTCTTC | CASSLRTSGYNEQFF
TRBJ2-1 | TRBV28 | TRBD2 | - | TGTGCCAGCAGTCAACTAGCGGGGGGAGGGAATGAGCAGTTCTTC | CASSQLAGGGNEQFF
TRBJ2-2 | TRBV5-1 | TRBD2 | - | TGCGCCAGCAGCCCCGTTGGTAGCGGGAGGGACCCCCGCGGTAGGACCGGGGAGCTGTTTTTT | CASSPVGSGRDPRGRTGELFF
TRBJ1-2 | TRBV7-8 | - | - | TGTGCCAGCAGCTTACAGAGAGCCACTAACTATGGCTACACCTTC | CASSLQRATNYGYTF
TRBJ2-7 | TRBV7-9 | - | - | TGTGCCAGCAGCTTGCGTTCCTACGAGCAGTACTTC | CASSLRSYEQYF
TRBJ1-2 | TRBV6-6 | - | - | TGTGCCAGCAGTTACGCCCCGGGTCGTGGCTACACCTTC | CASSYAPGRGYTF
TRBJ1-5 | TRBV5-6 | - | - | TGTGCCAGCAGCTTAGCGGGGATCAATCAGCCCCAGCATTTT | CASSLAGINQPQHF
TRBJ1-1 | TRBV4-3 | - | - | TGCGCCAGCAGCCAAGCGGCCAGCTTGAACACTGAAGCTTTCTTT | CASSQAASLNTEAFF
TRBJ2-7 | TRBV5-5 | - | - | TGTGCCAGCAGCTTGGCCGGGCAGGGTACCTACGAGCAGTACTTC | CASSLAGQGTYEQYF
TRBJ2-7 | TRBV7-2 | - | - | TGTGCCAGCAGCTTAAACAGGGTCAACGAGCAGTACTTC | CASSLNRVNEQYF
TRBJ2-4 | TRBV5-4 | TRBD2 | - | TGTGCCAGCAGCACCTCCAGCGGGAGTAGGAACATTCAGTACTTC | CASSTSSGSRNIQYF
TRBJ1-5 | TRBV5-1 | - | few | TGCGCCAGCAGCTTGGAAGGGGACAATCAGCCCCAGCATTTT | CASSLEGDNQPQHF
TRBJ2-5 | TRBV5-5 | - | - | TGTGCCAGCAGCTTGGCGGCCAGGCCGTACCAAGAGACCCAGTACTTC | CASSLAARPYQETQYF
TRBJ2-7 | TRBV27 | - | - | TGTGCCAGCAGTTTCTGGTACGAGCAGTACTTC | CASSFWYEQYF
TRBJ2-5 | TRBV5-4 | - | once | TGTGCCAGCCAACCGGGACTCCAAGAGACCCAGTACTTC | CASQPGLQETQYF
TRBJ1-1 | TRBV5-1 | - | - | TGCGCCAGCAGCTTGGTTTTAGGGGCGAACACTGAAGCTTTCTTT | CASSLVLGANTEAFF
TRBJ2-2 | TRBV19 | TRBD2 | - | TGTGCCAGTAGATTAGCGGGAATAAACACCGGGGAGCTGTTTTTT | CASRLAGINTGELFF